The 18 T cell receptor beta chains given below trace back to one sample, sequenced in a study of OX40 agonist ivuxolimab in advanced cancers. Profiled with immunoSEQ multiplex PCR; TCRdb holds only in-frame clones, not every one. The sample contains tens of thousands of clones, about nine tenths of which appear only once. This specimen was CD4+ or CD8+ T cells sorted from blood, taken in a trial of the OX40 agonist ivuxolimab. These TCRs come from an adult with an advanced solid tumor such as melanoma, head and neck, liver or kidney cancer.

This sequence joins TRBV19 and TRBJ1-4, with TRBD1 identical over 9 bases. Trimming removed 6 bases from V and 7 bases from J; junction bases left unmatched: 12. The CDR3 loop spans 16 amino acids. Germline assignment: CDR1 LNHDA and CDR2 SQIVND (reference sequence). CDR3 sequence (DNA): TGTGCCAGTAGCCGTCCGCCGGGGACAGGGCTTGAAAAACTGTTTTTT. Its protein is CASSRPPGTGLEKLFF.

This rearrangement joins TRBV6-6 to TRBJ2-3; 9 nucleotides align to TRBD1. Per germline, CDR1 MNHNY and CDR2 SVGAGI (reference sequence). The J segment lost 4 bases and the V segment lost 6 bases, leaving 11 bases of the junction unmatched. The CDR3 contains 16 residues. The CDR3 DNA reads as TGTGCCAGCAGAACAACCGGGACAGGGATGTCAGATACGCAGTATTTT. Translated: CASRTTGTGMSDTQYF.

This rearrangement joins TRBV4-3 to TRBJ1-1; 10 nucleotides match TRBD1. Germline CDR1 reads LGHNA; CDR2 reads YSLEER. V dropped 5 bases and J dropped 1; count of bases not matched to a gene: 4. This CDR3 spans 15 amino acids. The CDR3 is CASSAGTGANTEAFF. CDR3 sequence (DNA): TGCGCCAGCAGCGCAGGGACAGGGGCGAACACTGAAGCTTTCTTT.

The chain has TRBV7-2 and TRBJ2-5; D may be TRBD1 (6 bases). Germline CDR1 reads SGHTA; CDR2 reads FQGNSA. Between the trimmed V and J ends, which lost 3 bases and 2 bases, there was a span of 19 bases. This CDR3 comprises 17 residues. CDR3 sequence (DNA): TGTGCCAGCAGCTTGGTGACCACAGGGCTGGGACAAGAGACCCAGTACTTC. Protein: CASSLVTTGLGQETQYF. The whole variable domain, remainder taken from reference TRBV7-2 and TRBJ2-5, is GAGVSQSPSNKVTEKGKDVELRCDPISGHTALYWYRQSLGQGLEFLIYFQGNSAPDKSGLPSDRFSAERTGGSVSTLTIQRTQQEDSAVYLCASSLVTTGLGQETQYFGPGTRLLVL.

The V gene is TRBV6-6, the J gene TRBJ1-4; no definite D call. The CDR3 spans 13 residues. Deletions cut 4 bases from V and 4 bases from J, with 7 bases between. The V gene's germline CDR1 is MNHNY and CDR2 SVGAGI (reference sequence). In DNA form, the CDR3 reads TGTGCCAGCAGTTCGCCGGTTAATGAAAAACTGTTTTTT. It yields the protein CASSSPVNEKLFF.

The V call is TRBV19, the J call TRBJ1-5; no clear D. The CDR3 covers 15 residues. V lost 3 bases, J lost 2 bases, and 11 bases lay in between. Germline assignment: CDR1 LNHDA and CDR2 SQIVND (reference sequence). The CDR3 DNA reads TGTGCCAGTAGTATCTCAGGTGGGGGCAATCAGCCCCAGCATTTT. Amino acids: CASSISGGGNQPQHF.

V gene TRBV7-2 combines with J gene TRBJ1-2; D gene uncertain. The CDR3 is 11 residues long. The V gene's germline CDR1 is SGHTA and CDR2 FQGNSA. V was pared by 2 bases and J by 8 bases, with 6 bases between. CDR3 in DNA: TGTGCCAGCAGCTTATCAGTAGGCTACACCTTC. Its translation is CASSLSVGYTF.

This chain uses TRBV7-2 with TRBJ1-1; 9 positions agree with TRBD1. There are 14 residues in the CDR3. CDR1 SGHTA and CDR2 FQGNSA come from the germline V gene. V dropped 5 bases and J dropped 6; count of bases not matched to a gene: 7. The CDR3 protein is CASSPDRGSPEAFF. The DNA of the CDR3 is TGTGCCAGCAGCCCTGACAGGGGGTCCCCTGAAGCTTTCTTT.

The J gene is TRBJ2-5, the V gene TRBV9, with D possibly being TRBD1 (5 bases). V was clipped by 0 bases and J by 2 bases, with 11 bases between them. CDR3 length: 15 residues. The germline gives CDR1 SGDLS, CDR2 YYNGEE. The CDR3: CASSVVGATQETQYF. CDR3 bases: TGTGCCAGCAGCGTAGTAGGGGCCACACAAGAGACCCAGTACTTC.

This clone was recorded only once. As DNA, the CDR3 is TGTGCCAGCAGTTTATTCGTCGGGGCTAATGGCATTCAGTACTTC. Translating it yields CASSLFVGANGIQYF. V is TRBV27 and J is TRBJ2-4; D may correspond to TRBD1 or TRBD2 (5 bases each). The V gene's germline CDR1 is MNHEY and CDR2 SMNVEV (reference sequence). The CDR3 runs to 15 residues. The ends were cut back, 1 base at V and 9 bases at J, with 16 bases in the middle.

The chain employs TRBV11-2 and TRBJ1-2; 7 positions match TRBD1. CDR1 is SGHAT, CDR2 FQNNGV, per germline. CDR3 length equals 15 residues. The V gene end was trimmed by 1 base and the J gene end by 6 bases; junction bases not matched to a gene: 8. This CDR3 is CASSLVPQGGNGYTF. The CDR3 DNA follows: TGTGCCAGCAGCTTAGTTCCTCAGGGGGGAAATGGCTACACCTTC.

This clone was seen once. The CDR3 nucleotides read TGTGCCAGCAGCTTGGGGGGGCTATACTCCCTTACTAATGAAAAACTGTTTTTT. It translates to CASSLGGLYSLTNEKLFF. This chain joins TRBV5-4 and TRBJ1-4, with D possibly TRBD1 on 6 matching bases. The CDR3 is made up of 18 amino acids. Trimming pared 0 bases from V and 2 bases from J, leaving 17 bases between. Germline loops: CDR1 SGHNT, CDR2 YYREEE (reference sequence).

The rearrangement joins TRBV5-1 to TRBJ1-1; D is unresolved. This CDR3 contains 15 residues. The V and J ends lost 4 bases and 4 bases respectively, with 17 bases between them. CDR1 and CDR2 (germline): SGHRS, YFSETQ. The CDR3 sequence is CASSNGGQRATEAFF. CDR3 coding DNA: TGCGCCAGCAGCAATGGCGGGCAGCGGGCCACTGAAGCTTTCTTT.

J is TRBJ2-7 and V is TRBV12-5, with no clear D. V lost 2 bases and J lost 1, with 9 bases in between. The CDR3 totals 14 residues. Germline-derived CDR1 and CDR2 are LGHNT and FRNRAP. The CDR3 loop reads CASGLIPRSYEQYF. The DNA for the CDR3 is TGTGCTAGTGGTTTGATCCCTAGGTCCTACGAGCAGTACTTC.

V usage is TRBV30 and J usage is TRBJ1-5; no definite D call. Germline V gene data show CDR1 as GTSNPN and CDR2 as SVGIG (reference sequence). Between the trimmed V and J ends, which lost 3 bases and 6 bases, there was a span of 12 bases. This CDR3 region has 13 residues. As DNA, the CDR3 is TGTGCCTGGAGAGGCGGGTTGGGTCAGCCCCAGCATTTT. Its translation is CAWRGGLGQPQHF.

V gene TRBV20-1 combines with J gene TRBJ2-5, with D possibly TRBD2 on 6 matching bases. This CDR3 region has 11 residues. The germline V and J ends were trimmed by 5 bases and 3 bases, with 7 bases remaining between them. Looked up from germline, CDR1 is DFQATT and CDR2 is SNEGSKA (reference sequence). DNA for the CDR3: TGCAGTGCTTTAGCGGAAGAGACCCAGTACTTC. Amino acids: CSALAEETQYF.

This chain uses TRBV29-1 with TRBJ2-5; TRBD2 matches at 12 bases. This CDR3 region has 16 residues. V trimming: 8 bases; J trimming: 5 bases; junction bases outside the gene matches: 15. Germline V gives CDR1 SQVTM, CDR2 ANQGSEA. In DNA, the CDR3 is TGCAGCACGAAGCTAGCGGGGGGGGCGCCTGGGGAGACCCAGTACTTC. This translates into CSTKLAGGAPGETQYF.

This clone occurred once. CDR3 amino acids: CAWIGGRRLFF. Written as DNA, the CDR3 is TGTGCCTGGATAGGGGGCCGAAGGCTGTTTTTT. This chain uses TRBV30 with TRBJ2-2, with 7 bases that match TRBD1. Germline CDR1 and CDR2: GTSNPN and SVGIG (reference sequence). The CDR3 is 11 residues long. The junction had 6 bases not matched to a gene; V was cut back by 4 bases and J by 13 bases.